A single sample is the source of the 9 T cell receptor beta chains below, sequenced in a study of Graves' ophthalmopathy and Graves' hyperthyroidism. TCR beta CDR3 amplification used RNA transcripts. First-round RT-PCR employed HTBI primers, with a second-round multiplex PCR after it. From the multiplex PCR reads, TCRdb called clonotypes with MiXCR, one entry per CDR3 protein. Counted here are about 240,000 distinct CDR3 sequences, approximately 42% occurring once; the ten biggest clones make up over 40%. The specimen was peripheral blood. The source of these receptors is an adult man with Graves' ophthalmopathy.

As for this clonotype: A single base separates this from a much larger clone, so it may be a read error. The J gene is TRBJ2-2, the V gene TRBV29-1; 8 bases fit TRBD1. V gave up 7 bases and J gave up 6 bases; unmatched junction bases: 7. The CDR3 loop spans 13 amino acids. Germline V gene sequence: CDR1 SQVTM, CDR2 ANQGSEA. In DNA, the CDR3 is TGCAGCGCCAAGACAGGGGACGCCGGGGAGCTGTTTTTT. Translating gives CSAKTGDAGELFF.

V and J are TRBV5-1 and TRBJ1-1; tentatively, D is TRBD1 (6 bases). The CDR3 is 13 amino acids. The germline V and J ends were trimmed by 0 bases and 11 bases, with 14 bases remaining between them. Germline V gene data show CDR1 as SGHRS and CDR2 as YFSETQ. As DNA, the CDR3 is TGCGCCAGCAGCTTGGGAAGGGACACTGGTGCTTTCTTT. It is translated as CASSLGRDTGAFF. The entire variable domain, with the rest obtained from reference TRBV5-1 and TRBJ1-1, is as follows: KAGVTQTPRYLIKTRGQQVTLSCSPISGHRSVSWYQQTPGQGLQFLFEYFSETQRNKGNFPGRFSGRQFSNSRSEMNVSTLELGDSALYLCASSLGRDTGAFFGQGTRLTVV.

The chain joins TRBV5-1 to TRBJ2-3; 8 nucleotides match TRBD2. The germline V gene has CDR1 SGHRS and CDR2 YFSETQ. Trimming at V came to 5 bases and at J to 4 bases, leaving 9 bases not matched to a gene. There are 15 residues in the CDR3. CDR3: CASRLAGLGADTQYF. The CDR3 DNA sequence: TGCGCCAGCAGGCTGGCGGGACTAGGTGCAGATACGCAGTATTTT.

This clonotype turned up a few times. The V and J genes are TRBV19 and TRBJ1-1; a possible D gene is TRBD1 (5 bases). This CDR3 has 14 residues. The V end lost 7 bases, the J end lost 4 bases, and 16 bases lay between the germline ends. Germline-derived CDR1 and CDR2 are LNHDA and SQIVND (reference sequence). CDR3 DNA: TGTGCCAGTACCCAGGCAGGGCAGAGCACTGAAGCTTTCTTT. It is translated as CASTQAGQSTEAFF.

This clonotype was seen a few times. The chain uses TRBV5-5 and TRBJ2-7; 11 positions agree with TRBD2. CDR1 and CDR2 (germline): SGHKS, YYEKEE (reference sequence). V shed 3 bases and J 1 base; nucleotides not matched to a gene: 3. The length of the CDR3 is 15 residues. The CDR3 DNA sequence: TGTGCCAGCAGCTCAATAGCGGGGGGGTCCTACGAGCAGTACTTC. Its protein product is CASSSIAGGSYEQYF.

This clonotype showed up many times. The chain joins TRBV20-1 to TRBJ1-1, with D perhaps matching TRBD1 (5 bases). V lost 6 bases and J 4 bases, leaving 9 bases between the germline ends. This CDR3 comprises 11 residues. Germline V lookup: CDR1 DFQATT, CDR2 SNEGSKA (reference sequence). The CDR3, as DNA: TGCAGTGCGACAGAGATCACTGAAGCTTTCTTT. It translates to CSATEITEAFF.

The chain joins TRBV20-1 to TRBJ2-5; 10 bases agree with TRBD2. Germline V gene lookup returns CDR1 DFQATT and CDR2 SNEGSKA (reference sequence). The CDR3 extends over 14 amino acids. V lost 4 bases, J lost 2 bases, and 4 bases stayed unmatched. This CDR3 reads CSATELAGQETQYF. The CDR3 DNA reads TGCAGTGCTACGGAACTAGCGGGGCAAGAGACCCAGTACTTC.

This clonotype was recorded a few times. The rearrangement uses TRBV5-4 and TRBJ1-1, with 7 bases aligning to TRBD1. Germline V gene sequence: CDR1 SGHNT, CDR2 YYREEE (reference sequence). This CDR3 has 13 residues. V lost 4 bases, J lost 6 bases, and 6 bases stayed unmatched. CDR3 nucleotide sequence: TGTGCCAGCAGCGTCACGGGACAGTCTGAAGCTTTCTTT. Amino acids: CASSVTGQSEAFF.

This rearrangement joins TRBV6-2 or TRBV6-3 to TRBJ1-1; TRBD1 matches 9 bases. The V and J ends lost 6 bases and 9 bases, in that order; junction bases with no gene match: 5. CDR1 is MNHEY and CDR2 is SVGEGT in the germline V gene. There are 12 residues in the CDR3. Here the CDR3 DNA reads TGTGCCAGCAGGGAATACAGGGGGCAAGCTTTCTTT. Amino acid sequence: CASREYRGQAFF.